This T cell receptor (beta chain) was sequenced for a study of T cell responses to AZD1222 COVID-19 vaccine. Study-level findings and limits: Mapped onto spike, vaccine-associated CD4 TCRs spanned it and were dominant at 160-218 and 743-854. The repertoires were collected only after the peak T cell response.

On this clone: Its antigen is still unknown.

TCRdb's table, derived via immunoSEQ multiplex PCR, lists solely in-frame clones and lacks some. Of 100,000 to 150,000 clones listed, about nine tenths are singletons. The CDR3 has 16 amino acids. Per germline, CDR1 SGHDN and CDR2 FVKESK. V gave up 0 bases and J gave up 8 bases, with 16 bases separating them. The V and J genes are TRBV14 and TRBJ1-4, with a weak D call TRBD1 (5 bases). Sequencing used peripheral blood, obtained on day 0 of AZD1222 vaccination. The sequence came from an adult in good health. CDR3 in DNA: TGTGCCAGCAGCCAAGATGCATTAGGGGTACAGGAAAAACTGTTTTTT. Encoded protein: CASSQDALGVQEKLFF. The full variable domain, completed using reference TRBV14 and TRBJ1-4, is EAGVTQFPSHSVIEKGQTVTLRCDPISGHDNLYWYRRVMGKEIKFLLHFVKESKQDESGMPNNRFLAERTGGTYSTLKVQPAELEDSGVYFCASSQDALGVQEKLFFGSGTQLSVL.